The 13 T cell receptor beta chains in this list originate from one sample, sequenced in a study of T cell responses to AZD1222 COVID-19 vaccine. Profiled with immunoSEQ multiplex PCR; TCRdb holds only in-frame clones, not every one. The table shows roughly 33,000 clones, with 78% occurring only once. The specimen comprised peripheral blood, sampled 28 days after the second AZD1222 dose. The receptors derive from an adult who received the AZD1222 COVID-19 vaccine.

The genes are TRBV29-1 and TRBJ1-1; 7 bases line up with TRBD1. The CDR3 is 14 residues long. Germline trimming cut 5 bases from V and 1 base from J; bases unmatched to any gene: 7. Germline V gene sequence: CDR1 SQVTM, CDR2 ANQGSEA. DNA for the CDR3: TGCAGCGTTCGGGTGGCAGGGGGGAACACTGAAGCTTTCTTT. This sequence encodes CSVRVAGGNTEAFF.

This sequence joins TRBV5-1 and TRBJ1-2, with 7 bases matching TRBD1. CDR1 and CDR2 from the germline V gene are SGHRS and YFSETQ. Unmatched junction bases numbered 8, after V lost 4 bases and J lost 8 bases. The CDR3 covers 13 residues. The CDR3 region has the DNA TGCGCCAGCAGCGAGGGGACAGTGCCCGGCTACACCTTC. It specifies CASSEGTVPGYTF.

This chain links TRBV13 with TRBJ1-5; 7 nucleotides line up with TRBD1. CDR3 length: 15 residues. The germline V gene encodes CDR1 PRHDT and CDR2 FYEKMQ (reference sequence). V lost 5 bases to trimming and J lost 1 base; unmatched junction nucleotides: 5. CDR3 region: CASSRRGFSNQPQHF. The CDR3, as DNA: TGTGCCAGCAGCCGCAGGGGGTTCAGCAATCAGCCCCAGCATTTT.

In this sample, this clone turned up a few times. The chain links TRBV21-1 to TRBJ2-1; the D call of TRBD1 is as the table states it, not checked on the DNA. TRBV21-1 is a listed pseudogene. The CDR3 spans 12 residues. CDR3: CASSDICNEQFF. The CDR3 DNA follows: TGTGCCAGCAGCGACATCTGCAATGAGCAGTTCTTC.

The chain links TRBV19 to TRBJ2-2, with 9 bases that match TRBD1. The CDR3 length is 14 residues. Germline CDR1 LNHDA, CDR2 SQIVND (reference sequence). J lost 4 bases, V lost 6 bases, and 3 bases had no gene match. The chain's CDR3 is CASRTGGGTGELFF. The CDR3 region has the DNA TGTGCCAGTAGGACAGGGGGTGGCACCGGGGAGCTGTTTTTT.

In its sample, this clone was seen a few times. This chain connects TRBV7-9 to TRBJ2-7; the match to TRBD2 covers 11 bases. Trimming at V came to 2 bases and at J to 10 bases, leaving 4 bases not matched to a gene. Germline CDR1 is SEHNR and CDR2 is FQNEAQ (reference sequence). CDR3 length: 13 residues. The CDR3 is CASSLLLAGAQYV. In nucleotides, the CDR3 is TGTGCCAGCAGCTTACTACTAGCGGGAGCTCAGTACGTC.

This clone appeared once. CDR3 amino acids: CAMPSREFGNWDEQFF. CDR3 bases: TGTGCCATGCCGAGCCGGGAGTTTGGGAATTGGGATGAGCAGTTCTTC. The chain links TRBV10-3 to TRBJ2-1, with TRBD2 as a possible D gene (6 bases). This CDR3 is 16 amino acids long. Germline V lookup: CDR1 ENHRY, CDR2 SYGVKD. V dropped 9 bases and J dropped 8 bases, with 26 bases sitting between them.

This clone is labeled as medium-sized (0.01 to 0.1%). CDR3 nucleotides: TGCAGTGCTAGTTTGGCGGGGGGGTTTGTAGATACGCAGTATTTT. Translation gives CSASLAGGFVDTQYF. The V call is TRBV20-1, the J call TRBJ2-3, with TRBD2 matching 9 bases. CDR1 is DFQATT, CDR2 SNEGSKA, per germline (reference sequence). V dropped 3 bases and J dropped 5; count of bases not matched to a gene: 9. This CDR3 comprises 15 residues.

The chain has TRBV30 and TRBJ2-7; D tentatively reads TRBD1 or TRBD2 (5 bases each). Germline CDR1 GTSNPN, CDR2 SVGIG (reference sequence). The CDR3 length is 15 residues. V lost 3 bases to trimming and J lost 1 base, with 16 bases between them. CDR3 in amino acids: CAWSSGPLTSYEQYV. DNA of the CDR3: TGTGCCTGGAGCTCGGGGCCCCTAACGTCCTACGAGCAGTACGTC.

The gene calls are TRBV4-2 and TRBJ2-7, with 8 positions matching TRBD1. J lost 4 bases, V lost 1 base, and 24 bases had no gene match. Germline CDR1 is LGHNA and CDR2 is YNFKEQ. This CDR3 has 21 amino acids. CDR3: CASSQVYSGTGLTPGTYEQYF. CDR3 coding DNA: TGTGCCAGCAGCCAAGTATACTCCGGGACAGGACTTACGCCTGGGACTTACGAGCAGTACTTC.

The chain combines TRBV15 with TRBJ1-1; TRBD1 matches 9 bases. The V and J ends lost 2 bases and 1 base, in that order; junction bases with no gene match: 5. The germline V gene encodes CDR1 LNHNV and CDR2 YYDKDF (reference sequence). The CDR3 runs 16 residues. CDR3: CATSRPLGQGNTEAFF. CDR3 DNA: TGTGCCACCAGCAGACCCTTGGGACAGGGGAACACTGAAGCTTTCTTT.

The CDR3 sequence is CATSREGVAGDQAGELFF. The CDR3 DNA reads as TGTGCCACCAGCAGAGAGGGAGTAGCGGGAGATCAGGCCGGGGAGCTGTTTTTT. The chain is built from TRBV15 and TRBJ2-2; 9 nucleotides align to TRBD2. The CDR3 runs to 18 residues. After removal of 0 bases from V and 6 bases from J, the junction contained 11 bases not matched to a gene. The V gene's germline CDR1 is LNHNV and CDR2 YYDKDF (reference sequence). The full variable domain, its missing parts supplied by reference TRBV15 and TRBJ2-2, is DAMVIQNPRYQVTQFGKPVTLSCSQTLNHNVMYWYQQKSSQAPKLLFHYYDKDFNNEADTPDNFQSRRPNTSFCFLDIRSPGLGDTAMYLCATSREGVAGDQAGELFFGEGSRLTVL.

V usage is TRBV6-5 and J usage is TRBJ2-5, with D uncertain. From germline, CDR1 is MNHEY and CDR2 SVGAGI. V lost 6 bases and J lost 2, with 13 bases in between. The CDR3 consists of 14 residues. CDR3 in amino acids: CASSYSFLQETQYF. The CDR3 DNA reads as TGTGCCAGCAGCTACAGTTTTCTGCAAGAGACCCAGTACTTC.